This T cell receptor (beta chain) came from a study of blood T cell repertoires in COVID-19. In the study overall: PBMCs, B-cell-depleted T cells, or T cells provided the cDNA or gDNA that made up the material.

CDR3 length: 14 residues. Trimming removed 3 bases at V and 3 bases at J, with 11 bases between. The germline V gene has CDR1 LNHDA and CDR2 SQIVND (reference sequence). Profiled with immunoSEQ multiplex PCR; TCRdb holds only in-frame clones, not every one. This table holds about 250,000 clones, 89% found once. Participants, roughly 18 to 90 years old, spanned 25 or so US areas. Assignment of participants to cohorts was predicated upon participant-reported clinical history. Material for sequencing was PBMCs or T cells enriched from blood (not recorded which). The sequence derives from a woman in her 30s with acute COVID-19. The J gene is TRBJ1-2, the V gene TRBV19, with a tentative D call TRBD1 (6 bases). CDR3: CASSMQGQYYGYTF. As DNA, the CDR3 is TGTGCCAGTAGTATGCAAGGACAGTACTATGGCTACACCTTC.